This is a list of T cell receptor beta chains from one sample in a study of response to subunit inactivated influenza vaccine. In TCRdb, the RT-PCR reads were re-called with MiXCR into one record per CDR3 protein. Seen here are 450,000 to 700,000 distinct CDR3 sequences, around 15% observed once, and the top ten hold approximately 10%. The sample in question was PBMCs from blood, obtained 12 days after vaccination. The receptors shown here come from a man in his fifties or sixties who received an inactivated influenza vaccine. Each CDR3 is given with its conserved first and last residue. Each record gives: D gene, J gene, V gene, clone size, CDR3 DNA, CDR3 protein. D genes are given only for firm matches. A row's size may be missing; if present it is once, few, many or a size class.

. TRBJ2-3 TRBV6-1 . TGTGCCAGCAGAACGACAGTCTTGGATACGCAGTATTTT CASRTTVLDTQYF
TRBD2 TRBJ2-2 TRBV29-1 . TGCAGCGTTGGCCTAGCGGACTACGCGAACACCGGGGAGCTGTTTTTT CSVGLADYANTGELFF
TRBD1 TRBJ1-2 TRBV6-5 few TGTGCCAGCAGTTACTCTAGACAGGGCGTCTCTGGCTACACCTTC CASSYSRQGVSGYTF
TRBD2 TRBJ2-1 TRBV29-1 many TGCAGCGTTGCGTCTAGCGGGAGAAGTGAGCAGTTCTTC CSVASSGRSEQFF
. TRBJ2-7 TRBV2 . TGTGCCAGCAGTGGGTACGACAGGCTTTCCTACGAGCAGTACTTC CASSGYDRLSYEQYF
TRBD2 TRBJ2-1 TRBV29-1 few TGCAGCGTTGAATACCCTGGGACTAGCGGGAGAGGGACCTACAATGAGCAGTTCTTC CSVEYPGTSGRGTYNEQFF
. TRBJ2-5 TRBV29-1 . TGCAGCGTTGGAGTTTGGAGGGGGGCAGAGACCCAGTACTTC CSVGVWRGAETQYF
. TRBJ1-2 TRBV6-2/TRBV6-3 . TGTGCCAGCAGTTACGCCCCAGGGAATGGCTACACCTTC CASSYAPGNGYTF
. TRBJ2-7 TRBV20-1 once TGCAGTGCTCCCCGAGGGAGCAACAGAGCTTACGAGCAGTACTTC CSAPRGSNRAYEQYF
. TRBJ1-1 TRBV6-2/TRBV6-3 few TGTGCCAGCAGTCAGCGCACTGAAGCTTTCTTT CASSQRTEAFF
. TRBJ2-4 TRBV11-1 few TGTGCCAGCAGCTTAGGTGTGGGGGCAGGAGGGATAGCCAAAAACATTCAGTACTTC CASSLGVGAGGIAKNIQYF
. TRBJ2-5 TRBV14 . TGTGCCAGCAGCCAAGATTCCCCCCGCGACACCCAAGAGACCCAGTACTTC CASSQDSPRDTQETQYF
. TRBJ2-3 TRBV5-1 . TGCGCCAGCAGCTTGGAGGGAAGGTCTATCGATACGCAGTATTTT CASSLEGRSIDTQYF
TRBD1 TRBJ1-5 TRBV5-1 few TGCGCCAGCAGCTTTAACAGGGGAGAGCCCCAGCATTTT CASSFNRGEPQHF
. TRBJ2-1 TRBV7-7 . TGTGCTAGCAGCCCACAGGGATCGACAAATGAGCAGTTCTTC CASSPQGSTNEQFF
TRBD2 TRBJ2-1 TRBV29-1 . TGCAGCGGCAGATTAGCGGGGGTGAATGAGCAGTTCTTC CSGRLAGVNEQFF
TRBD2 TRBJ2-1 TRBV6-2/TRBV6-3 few TGTGCCAGCAGCAATCCCCACAGACTAGCGGGAGGGCCCAATGAGCAGTTCTTC CASSNPHRLAGGPNEQFF
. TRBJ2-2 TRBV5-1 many TGCGCCAGCAGCCCCGACGGATCGAACACCGGGGAGCTGTTTTTT CASSPDGSNTGELFF